What follows are 13 T cell receptor beta chains derived from one specimen sequenced in a study of blood T cell repertoires in COVID-19. Generated by immunoSEQ multiplex PCR, the TCRdb table keeps only in-frame clones and is missing some. The sample carries around 150,000 clones, around 83% recorded once. Sequencing was carried out using peripheral blood. The receptors were sampled from a woman between 55 and 75 years old with COVID-19, enrolled during active disease.

The chain is built from TRBV11-3 and TRBJ2-3, with D possibly being TRBD1 (5 bases). The germline CDR1 and CDR2 sequences are SGHNT and YENEEA. V was cut by 3 bases and J by 4 bases, with 8 bases left in between. This CDR3 comprises 13 residues. CDR3 loop: CASSLTAADTQYF. The CDR3 DNA follows: TGTGCCAGCAGCTTGACAGCCGCAGATACGCAGTATTTT.

The chain couples TRBV14 to TRBJ2-3, with a weak D call TRBD2 (6 bases). The CDR3 is 14 amino acids. V lost 0 bases, J lost 6 bases, and 10 bases lay in between. Per germline, CDR1 SGHDN and CDR2 FVKESK. CDR3 bases: TGTGCCAGCAGCCAAGATCCAGGGAGGGATACGCAGTATTTT. Protein: CASSQDPGRDTQYF.

The chain couples TRBV27 to TRBJ2-2; 9 bases align to TRBD2. After removal of 5 bases from V and 6 bases from J, the junction contained 10 bases not matched to a gene. CDR1 is MNHEY, CDR2 SMNVEV, per germline (reference sequence). CDR3 length: 16 amino acids. CDR3 sequence (DNA): TGTGCCAGCAGTCTTCTGACTAGCGGAAACGCCGGGGAGCTGTTTTTT. Encoded protein: CASSLLTSGNAGELFF.

This chain connects TRBV19 to TRBJ1-2; 9 positions agree with TRBD1. The germline V gene has CDR1 LNHDA and CDR2 SQIVND (reference sequence). The CDR3 consists of 14 residues. With V trimmed by 7 bases and J by 0 bases, 3 bases remained unmatched. In DNA, the CDR3 is TGTGCCAGTAACAGGGGGCTAGCTAACTATGGCTACACCTTC. The encoded protein is CASNRGLANYGYTF.

This clone was detected only once. V gene TRBV19 combines with J gene TRBJ2-7, with 8 nucleotides matching TRBD2. The CDR3 is 14 amino acids. The V gene's germline CDR1 is LNHDA and CDR2 SQIVND (reference sequence). The junction had 8 bases not matched to a gene; V was cut back by 5 bases and J by 5 bases. The CDR3, as DNA: TGTGCCAGTAGTCCTACGGGTAGCGGGAACGAGCAGTACTTC. It codes for CASSPTGSGNEQYF.

The rearrangement uses TRBV29-1 and TRBJ2-1; a weak D match, TRBD1 (6 bases). The V and J ends lost 6 bases and 8 bases respectively, with 14 bases between them. Per the germline V gene, CDR1 is SQVTM and CDR2 is ANQGSEA. The CDR3 loop spans 12 amino acids. Here the CDR3 reads CSVYYRVDEQFF. CDR3 bases: TGCAGCGTCTACTACAGGGTGGATGAGCAGTTCTTC.

The chain recombines TRBV10-2 with TRBJ1-5; TRBD1 agrees at 8 bases. The CDR3 has 14 amino acids. In germline, CDR1 is WSHSY, CDR2 SAAADI. V lost 8 bases and J lost 4; bases outside the gene matches: 7. CDR3 sequence: CASRGQGANQPQHF. DNA of the CDR3: TGCGCCAGCCGAGGACAGGGCGCGAATCAGCCCCAGCATTTT.

The V gene is TRBV15, the J gene TRBJ2-5; 9 bases are shared with TRBD2. J was trimmed by 0 bases and V by 9 bases; bases with no gene match: 8. CDR1 is LNHNV and CDR2 is YYDKDF in the germline V gene (reference sequence). The CDR3 runs 15 residues. CDR3 nucleotide sequence: TGTGCCACGCAATCTAGCGGGACACACCAAGAGACCCAGTACTTC. This gives the protein CATQSSGTHQETQYF.

The chain uses TRBV29-1 and TRBJ1-2, with D unclear. The CDR3 covers 11 residues. V shed 5 bases and J shed 4 bases, with 8 bases lying between them. In germline, CDR1 is SQVTM, CDR2 ANQGSEA. The CDR3 region is CSVRGIYGYTF. CDR3 DNA: TGCAGCGTTAGAGGAATCTATGGCTACACCTTC.

This sequence joins TRBV6-2 or TRBV6-3 and TRBJ1-6; D may be TRBD1 (6 bases). CDR1 MNHEY and CDR2 SVGEGT come from the germline V gene. The CDR3 has 14 residues. V dropped 3 bases and J dropped 9 bases, with 12 bases sitting between them. The CDR3 DNA follows: TGTGCCAGCAGTTATGTACAGGGTAGTTCACCCCTCCACTTT. Its protein is CASSYVQGSSPLHF.

The J gene is TRBJ2-7, the V gene TRBV19; TRBD2 matches at 12 bases. V shed 9 bases and J 13 bases; nucleotides not matched to a gene: 16. Germline loops: CDR1 LNHDA, CDR2 SQIVND (reference sequence). The CDR3 loop spans 14 amino acids. CDR3: CASRDLGLAGSFYF. The CDR3, as DNA: TGTGCCAGCAGGGATCTTGGACTAGCGGGAAGCTTCTACTTC.

The chain joins TRBV12-5 to TRBJ1-1, with D tentatively TRBD1 (5 bases). Germline loops: CDR1 LGHNT, CDR2 FRNRAP. V lost 0 bases, J lost 6 bases, and 8 bases lay in between. This CDR3 region has 13 residues. CDR3 loop: CASGLVRVPEAFF. CDR3 coding DNA: TGTGCTAGTGGTTTGGTCAGGGTGCCTGAAGCTTTCTTT.

The rearrangement uses TRBV6-5 and TRBJ2-1; the match to TRBD1 covers 7 bases. CDR1 and CDR2 from the germline V gene are MNHEY and SVGAGI. This CDR3 has 14 amino acids. V gave up 6 bases and J gave up 0 bases; unmatched junction bases: 2. The CDR3 loop is CASRQGSSYNEQFF. In nucleotides, the CDR3 is TGTGCCAGCAGACAGGGGAGCTCCTACAATGAGCAGTTCTTC.